These 8 T cell receptor beta chains originate from one sample sequenced in a study of metastatic and nonmetastatic thyroid tumors (TCRdb year 2020). Before undergoing thyroid surgery, none of the patients had been given any kind of treatment. Library creation used PCR. Data came from an Illumina HiSeq 4000. TCRdb redid the processing of the public reads, applying fastp at Q25 and MiXCR, and retained in-frame beta chains. This sample gives some 33,000 clones in total; around 7.4% of them show up just once. The ten largest account for 35% to 50% of the sample. The sample comprised blood. These receptor sequences come from a female donor with papillary thyroid cancer or a benign thyroid nodule (not recorded which). Some clones in this sample may be carry-over from other donors' samples.

This clone was found many times. A read error may account for a junction end that differs from germline. The chain employs TRBV4-1 and TRBJ2-7; TRBD1 agrees at 10 bases. The CDR3 length is 16 residues. In germline, CDR1 is MGHRA, CDR2 YSYEKL. CDR3 region: CASSHFSGTGEYGQYF. The CDR3 nucleotides are TGCGCCAGCAGCCATTTTTCCGGGACAGGGGAGTACGGGCAGTACTTC.

This clone was found many times. The chain recombines TRBV9 with TRBJ2-3, with TRBD2 matching over 12 bases. The CDR3 has 18 amino acids. J gave up 4 bases and V 3 bases, and 12 bases lay outside the gene matches. From germline, CDR1 is SGDLS and CDR2 YYNGEE. The CDR3, as DNA: TGTGCCAGCAGCGGCAGCCTCCCGGGACTAGCGGGTTCAGATACGCAGTATTTT. Its translation is CASSGSLPGLAGSDTQYF.

This clone was observed many times. V is TRBV12-3 or TRBV12-4 and J is TRBJ2-5; TRBD2 is a possible D gene (6 bases). Trimming left V 6 bases short and J 5 bases short, with 16 bases between. This CDR3 is 14 amino acids long. The CDR3, as DNA: TGTGCCAGCAGCATGTCCCAGAGCGGGGAGACCCAGTACTTC. It specifies CASSMSQSGETQYF.

This clone has only a few counts. Germline and junction disagree at one end, which may indicate a read error. This sample also contains other DNA sequences that code for the same CDR3. The chain has TRBV6-1 and TRBJ2-2, with D possibly matching TRBD1 (5 bases). Germline lookup yields CDR1 MNHNS and CDR2 SASEGT. The CDR3 sequence is 14 residues long. The CDR3 is CASKRTDNTGELFF. The CDR3 DNA reads TGTGCCAGCAAACGGACGGACAACACCGGCGAGCTGTTTTTC.

In its sample, this clone was seen many times. The genes are TRBV18 and TRBJ2-5, with D unclear. CDR3 length equals 13 residues. Germline V gene data show CDR1 as KGHSH and CDR2 as LQKENI. V was cut by 4 bases and J by 2 bases, with 8 bases left in between. In DNA form, the CDR3 reads TGTGCCAGCTCACTGGCACAACAAGAGACCCAGTACTTC. Amino acids: CASSLAQQETQYF.

This clone came up many times. The genes are TRBV9 and TRBJ1-6; unclear D gene. With 4 bases removed from V and 7 bases from J, the gap between germline ends came to 6 bases. The germline CDR1 and CDR2 sequences are SGDLS and YYNGEE. The CDR3 covers 12 residues. CDR3 bases: TGTGCCAGCAGCTTACTCAATTCACCCCTCCACTTT. Amino acids: CASSLLNSPLHF.

This clone was picked up a small number of times. The chain has TRBV11-2 and TRBJ2-1; 9 bases agree with TRBD1. CDR3 length: 15 amino acids. The V segment lost 4 bases and the J segment 3 bases; nucleotides outside the gene matches: 4. The germline gives CDR1 SGHAT, CDR2 FQNNGV. CDR3 loop: CASSSHRGLYNEQFF. DNA for the CDR3: TGTGCCAGCAGCTCCCACAGGGGGCTCTACAATGAGCAGTTCTTC.

This clone was seen at least ten times. The CDR3 sequence: CAISWLGTGGYEQYF. DNA of the CDR3: TGTGCCATCAGCTGGCTAGGGACAGGGGGCTACGAGCAGTACTTC. The V gene is TRBV10-3, the J gene TRBJ2-7; 11 bases agree with TRBD1. The CDR3 length is 15 residues. Losses at the gene ends were 6 bases for V and 3 bases for J; bases not matched to a gene: 7. Germline V gene sequence: CDR1 ENHRY, CDR2 SYGVKD.